The clone carrying this TCR beta chain was found once. Its antigen is still unknown. The V end lost 7 bases, the J end lost 2 bases, and 11 bases lay between the germline ends. Looked up from germline, CDR1 is SGHTA and CDR2 is FQGNSA. This CDR3 region has 13 residues. Autoimmune disease history or systemic immunosuppression was exclusionary. This specimen belongs to a study of OX40 agonist ivuxolimab in advanced cancers. In the study overall: Dose-escalation subjects each had hepatocellular carcinoma, melanoma, renal cell or head and neck cancer. Study outcomes and limitations: Averaged across samples, CD8+ T cells carried more expanded clones than CD4+ did.

Clones were read by immunoSEQ multiplex PCR, and TCRdb kept only the in-frame ones, dropping some. This sample has over 95,000 clones, with about 96% found just once. Sequencing was performed on CD4+ or CD8+ T cells sorted from blood, taken in a trial of the OX40 agonist ivuxolimab. This sequence originates from an adult with an advanced solid tumor such as melanoma, head and neck, liver or kidney cancer. V gene TRBV7-2 combines with J gene TRBJ1-2; no clear D gene. The chain's CDR3 is CASTPGNNYGYTF. CDR3 DNA: TGTGCCAGCACTCCCGGGAACAACTATGGCTACACCTTC.